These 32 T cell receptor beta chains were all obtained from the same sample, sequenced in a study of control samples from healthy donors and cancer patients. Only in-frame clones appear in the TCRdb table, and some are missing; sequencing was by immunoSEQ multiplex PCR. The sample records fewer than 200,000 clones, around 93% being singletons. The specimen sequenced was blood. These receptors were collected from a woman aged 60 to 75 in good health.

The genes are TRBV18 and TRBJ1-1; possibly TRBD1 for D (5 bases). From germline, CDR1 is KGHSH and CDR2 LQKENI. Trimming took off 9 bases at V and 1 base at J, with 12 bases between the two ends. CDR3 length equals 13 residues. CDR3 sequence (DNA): TGTGCCAGTTTCAGGGACCAGAACACTGAAGCTTTCTTT. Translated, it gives CASFRDQNTEAFF.

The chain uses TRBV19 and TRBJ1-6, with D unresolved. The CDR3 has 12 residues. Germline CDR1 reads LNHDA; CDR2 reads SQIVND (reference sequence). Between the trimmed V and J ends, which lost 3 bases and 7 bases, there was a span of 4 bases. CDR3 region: CASSMRNSPLHF. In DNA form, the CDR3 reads TGTGCCAGTAGTATGAGGAATTCACCCCTCCACTTT.

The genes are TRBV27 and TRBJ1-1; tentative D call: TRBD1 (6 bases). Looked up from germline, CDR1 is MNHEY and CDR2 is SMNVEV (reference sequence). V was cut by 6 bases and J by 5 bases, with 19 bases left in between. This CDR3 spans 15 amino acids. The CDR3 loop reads CASRRRRGRGTEAFF. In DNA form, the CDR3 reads TGTGCCAGCAGGAGGCGGCGGGGGCGAGGGACTGAAGCTTTCTTT.

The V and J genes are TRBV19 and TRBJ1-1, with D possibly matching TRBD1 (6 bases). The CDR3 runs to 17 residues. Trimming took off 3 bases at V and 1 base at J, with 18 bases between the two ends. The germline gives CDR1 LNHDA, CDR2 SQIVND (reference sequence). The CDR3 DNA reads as TGTGCCAGTAGTATCACAGGGTTGGCTCGGGGGAACACTGAAGCTTTCTTT. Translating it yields CASSITGLARGNTEAFF. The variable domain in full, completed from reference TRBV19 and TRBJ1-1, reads DGGITQSPKYLFRKEGQNVTLSCEQNLNHDAMYWYRQDPGQGLRLIYYSQIVNDFQKGDIAEGYSVSREKKESFPLTVTSAQKNPTAFYLCASSITGLARGNTEAFFGQGTRLTVV.

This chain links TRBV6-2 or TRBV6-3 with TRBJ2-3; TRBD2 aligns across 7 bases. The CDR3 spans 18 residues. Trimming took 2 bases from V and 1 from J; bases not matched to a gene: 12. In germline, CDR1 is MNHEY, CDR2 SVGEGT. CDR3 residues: CASSYGLGGGLRTDTQYF. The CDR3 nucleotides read TGTGCCAGCAGTTACGGTCTAGGCGGGGGACTACGCACAGATACGCAGTATTTT.

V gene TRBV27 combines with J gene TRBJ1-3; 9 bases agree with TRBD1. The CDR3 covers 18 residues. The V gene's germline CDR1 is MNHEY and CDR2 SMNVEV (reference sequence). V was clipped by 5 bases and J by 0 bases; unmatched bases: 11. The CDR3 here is CASSRTPGQGFSGNTIYF. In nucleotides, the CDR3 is TGTGCCAGCAGTAGAACCCCGGGACAGGGTTTCTCTGGAAACACCATATATTTT.

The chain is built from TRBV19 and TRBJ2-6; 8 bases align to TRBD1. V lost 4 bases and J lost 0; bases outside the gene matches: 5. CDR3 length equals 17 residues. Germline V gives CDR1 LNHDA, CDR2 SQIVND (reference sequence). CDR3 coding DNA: TGTGCCAGTAGTACCCAGACAGGGGACTCTGGGGCCAACGTCCTGACTTTC. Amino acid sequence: CASSTQTGDSGANVLTF.

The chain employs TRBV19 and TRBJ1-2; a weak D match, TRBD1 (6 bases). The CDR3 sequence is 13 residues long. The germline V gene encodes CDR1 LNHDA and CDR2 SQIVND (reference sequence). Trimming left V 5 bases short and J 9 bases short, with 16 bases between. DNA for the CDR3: TGTGCCAGTAGTGCGCTTTTGGGGGCGAGCTACACCTTC. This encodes CASSALLGASYTF.

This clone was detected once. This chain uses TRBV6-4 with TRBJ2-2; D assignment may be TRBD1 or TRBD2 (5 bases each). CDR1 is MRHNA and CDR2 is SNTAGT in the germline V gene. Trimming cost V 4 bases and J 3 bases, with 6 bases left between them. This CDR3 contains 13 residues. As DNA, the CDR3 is TGTGCCAGCAGTGGGGGGTACACCGGGGAGCTGTTTTTT. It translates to CASSGGYTGELFF.

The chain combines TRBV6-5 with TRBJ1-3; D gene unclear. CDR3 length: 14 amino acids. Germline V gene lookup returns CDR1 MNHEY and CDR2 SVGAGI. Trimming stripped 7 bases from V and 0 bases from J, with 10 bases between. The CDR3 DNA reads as TGTGCCAGCACCGGTGACCGCTCTGGAAACACCATATATTTT. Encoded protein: CASTGDRSGNTIYF.

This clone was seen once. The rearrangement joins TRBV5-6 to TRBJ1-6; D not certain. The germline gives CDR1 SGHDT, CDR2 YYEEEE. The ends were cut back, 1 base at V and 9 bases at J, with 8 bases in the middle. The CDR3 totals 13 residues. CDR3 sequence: CASSLPVSSPLHF. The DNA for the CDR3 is TGTGCCAGCAGCTTGCCAGTCAGTTCACCCCTCCACTTT. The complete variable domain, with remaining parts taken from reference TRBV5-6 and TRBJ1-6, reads DAGVTQSPTHLIKTRGQQVTLRCSPKSGHDTVSWYQQALGQGPQFIFQYYEEEERQRGNFPDRFSGHQFPNYSSELNVNALLLGDSALYLCASSLPVSSPLHFGNGTRLTVT.

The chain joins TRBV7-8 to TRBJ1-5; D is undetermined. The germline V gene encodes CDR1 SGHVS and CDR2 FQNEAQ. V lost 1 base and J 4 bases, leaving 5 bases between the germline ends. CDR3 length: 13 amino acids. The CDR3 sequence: CASSLGQNQPQHF. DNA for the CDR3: TGTGCCAGCAGCTTAGGTCAGAATCAGCCCCAGCATTTT.

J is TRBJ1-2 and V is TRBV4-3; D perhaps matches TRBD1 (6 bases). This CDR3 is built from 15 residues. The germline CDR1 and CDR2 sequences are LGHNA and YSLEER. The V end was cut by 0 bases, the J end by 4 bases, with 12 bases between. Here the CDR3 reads CASSQDLGRGYGYTF. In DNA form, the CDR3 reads TGCGCCAGCAGCCAAGATTTAGGCAGGGGCTATGGCTACACCTTC.

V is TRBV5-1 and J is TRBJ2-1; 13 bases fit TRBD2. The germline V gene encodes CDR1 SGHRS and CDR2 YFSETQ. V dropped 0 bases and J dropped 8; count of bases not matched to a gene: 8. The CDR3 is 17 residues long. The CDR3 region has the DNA TGCGCCAGCAGCTTGGCCAAACTAGCGGGGGGGCTTGATGAGCAGTTCTTC. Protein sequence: CASSLAKLAGGLDEQFF.

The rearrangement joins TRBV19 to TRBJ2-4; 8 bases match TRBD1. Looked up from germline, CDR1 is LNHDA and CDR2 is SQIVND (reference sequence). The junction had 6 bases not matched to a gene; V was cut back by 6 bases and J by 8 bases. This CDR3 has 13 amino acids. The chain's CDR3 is CASRYRGADIQYF. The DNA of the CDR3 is TGTGCCAGTAGGTACAGGGGGGCGGACATTCAGTACTTC.

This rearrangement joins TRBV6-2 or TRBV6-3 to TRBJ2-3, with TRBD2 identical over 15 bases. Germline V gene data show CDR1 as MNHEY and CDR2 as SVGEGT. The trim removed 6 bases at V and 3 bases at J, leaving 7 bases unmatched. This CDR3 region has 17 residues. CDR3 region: CASSGLAGGPLTDTQYF. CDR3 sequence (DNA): TGTGCCAGCAGCGGACTAGCGGGGGGGCCTTTGACAGATACGCAGTATTTT.

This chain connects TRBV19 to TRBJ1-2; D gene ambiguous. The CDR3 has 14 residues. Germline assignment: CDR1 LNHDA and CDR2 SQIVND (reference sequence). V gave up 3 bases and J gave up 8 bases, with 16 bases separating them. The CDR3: CASSIGQPRGGYTF. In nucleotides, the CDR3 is TGTGCCAGTAGTATTGGGCAGCCTCGGGGAGGCTACACCTTC.

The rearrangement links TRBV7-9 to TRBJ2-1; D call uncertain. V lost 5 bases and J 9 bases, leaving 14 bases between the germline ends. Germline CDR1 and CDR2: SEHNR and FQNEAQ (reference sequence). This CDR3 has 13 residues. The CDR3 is CASSPSAWGEQFF. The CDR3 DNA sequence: TGTGCCAGCAGCCCCTCGGCTTGGGGTGAGCAGTTCTTC.

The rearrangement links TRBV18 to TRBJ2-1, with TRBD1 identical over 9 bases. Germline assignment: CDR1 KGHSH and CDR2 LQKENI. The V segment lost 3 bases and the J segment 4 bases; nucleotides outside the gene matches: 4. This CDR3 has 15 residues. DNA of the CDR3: TGTGCCAGCTCACCCGGGACAGGGAGTTACAATGAGCAGTTCTTC. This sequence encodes CASSPGTGSYNEQFF.

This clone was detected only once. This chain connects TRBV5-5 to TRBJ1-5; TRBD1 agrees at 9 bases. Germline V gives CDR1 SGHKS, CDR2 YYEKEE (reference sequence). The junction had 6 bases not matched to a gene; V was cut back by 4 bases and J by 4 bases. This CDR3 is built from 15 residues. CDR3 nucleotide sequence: TGTGCCAGCAGCCCCACGGGACAGGGAAATCAGCCCCAGCATTTT. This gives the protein CASSPTGQGNQPQHF.

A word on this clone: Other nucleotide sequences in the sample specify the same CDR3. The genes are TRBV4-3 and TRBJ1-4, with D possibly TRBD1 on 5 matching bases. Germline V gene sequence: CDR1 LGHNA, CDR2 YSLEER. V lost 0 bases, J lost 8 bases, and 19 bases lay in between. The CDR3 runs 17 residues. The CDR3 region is CASSQDLRGASGEKLFF. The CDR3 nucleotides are TGCGCCAGCAGCCAAGATCTTCGTGGGGCCTCGGGGGAAAAACTGTTTTTT.

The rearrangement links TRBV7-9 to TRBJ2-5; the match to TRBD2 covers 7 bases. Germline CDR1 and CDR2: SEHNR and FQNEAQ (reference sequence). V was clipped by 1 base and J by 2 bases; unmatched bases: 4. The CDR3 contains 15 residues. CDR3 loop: CASSLGGREQETQYF. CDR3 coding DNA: TGTGCCAGCAGCTTAGGGGGGAGGGAACAAGAGACCCAGTACTTC.

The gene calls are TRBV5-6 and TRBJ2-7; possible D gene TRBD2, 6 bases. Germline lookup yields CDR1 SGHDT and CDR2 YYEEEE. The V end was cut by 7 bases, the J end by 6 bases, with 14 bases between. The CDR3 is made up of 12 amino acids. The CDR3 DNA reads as TGTGCCAGCCGTCCTCTGGGGGGCGAGCAGTACTTC. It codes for CASRPLGGEQYF.

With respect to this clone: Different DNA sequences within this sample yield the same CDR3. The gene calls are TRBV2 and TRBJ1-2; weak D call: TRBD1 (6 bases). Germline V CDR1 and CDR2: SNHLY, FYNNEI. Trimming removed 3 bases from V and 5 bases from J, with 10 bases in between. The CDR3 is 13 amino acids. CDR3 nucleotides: TGTGCCAGCAGTGACGTGGGGGCATATGGCTACACCTTC. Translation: CASSDVGAYGYTF. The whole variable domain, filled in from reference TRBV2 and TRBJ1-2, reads EPEVTQTPSHQVTQMGQEVILRCVPISNHLYFYWYRQILGQKVEFLVSFYNNEISEKSEIFDDQFSVERPDGSNFTLKIRSTKLEDSAMYFCASSDVGAYGYTFGSGTRLTVV.

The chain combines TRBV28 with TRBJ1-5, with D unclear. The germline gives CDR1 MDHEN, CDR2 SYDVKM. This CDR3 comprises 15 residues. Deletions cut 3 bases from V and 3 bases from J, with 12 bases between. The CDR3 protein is CASSFLSWYNQPQHF. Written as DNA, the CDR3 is TGTGCCAGCAGTTTTTTGTCTTGGTACAATCAGCCCCAGCATTTT.

In DNA form, the CDR3 reads TGTGCCAGCAGCCCCTTGCGGGGGGGCACCTACAATGAGCAGTTCTTC. Translating gives CASSPLRGGTYNEQFF. This chain uses TRBV5-6 with TRBJ2-1; 9 bases agree with TRBD2. This CDR3 has 16 amino acids. Per the germline V gene, CDR1 is SGHDT and CDR2 is YYEEEE. J gave up 2 bases and V 4 bases, and 7 bases lay outside the gene matches.

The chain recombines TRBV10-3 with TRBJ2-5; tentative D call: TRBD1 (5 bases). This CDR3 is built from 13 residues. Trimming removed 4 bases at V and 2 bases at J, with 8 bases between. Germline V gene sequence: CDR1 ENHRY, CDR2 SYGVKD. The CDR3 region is CAISAGQQETQYF. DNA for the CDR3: TGTGCCATCAGTGCAGGGCAGCAAGAGACCCAGTACTTC.

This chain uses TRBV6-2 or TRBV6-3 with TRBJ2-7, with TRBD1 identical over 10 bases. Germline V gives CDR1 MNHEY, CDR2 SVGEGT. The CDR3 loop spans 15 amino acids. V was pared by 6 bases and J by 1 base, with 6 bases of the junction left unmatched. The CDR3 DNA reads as TGTGCCAGCAGCCACGGGACAGGGGATTCCTACGAGCAGTACTTC. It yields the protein CASSHGTGDSYEQYF.

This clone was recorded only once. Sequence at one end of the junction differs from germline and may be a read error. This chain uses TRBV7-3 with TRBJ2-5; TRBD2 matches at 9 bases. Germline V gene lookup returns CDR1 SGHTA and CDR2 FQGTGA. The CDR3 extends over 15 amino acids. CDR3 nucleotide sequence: TGTGCCGGCAGCCCGGGGACTAGCTTGGGGGAGACCCAGTACTTC. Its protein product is CAGSPGTSLGETQYF.

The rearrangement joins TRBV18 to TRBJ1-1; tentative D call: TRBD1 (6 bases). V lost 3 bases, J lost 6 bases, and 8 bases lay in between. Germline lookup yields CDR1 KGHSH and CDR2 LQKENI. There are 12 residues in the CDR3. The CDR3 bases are TGTGCCAGCTCACCCGGACAGCCTGAAGCTTTCTTT. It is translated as CASSPGQPEAFF.

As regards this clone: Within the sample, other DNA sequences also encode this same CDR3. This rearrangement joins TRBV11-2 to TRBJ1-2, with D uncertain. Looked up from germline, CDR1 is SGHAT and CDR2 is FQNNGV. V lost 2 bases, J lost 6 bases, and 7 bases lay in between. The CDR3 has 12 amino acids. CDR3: CASSLSGDGYTF. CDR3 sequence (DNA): TGTGCCAGCAGCTTATCCGGGGATGGCTACACCTTC. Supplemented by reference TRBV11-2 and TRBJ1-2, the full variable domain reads EAGVAQSPRYKIIEKRQSVAFWCNPISGHATLYWYQQILGQGPKLLIQFQNNGVVDDSQLPKDRFSAERLKGVDSTLKIQPAKLEDSAVYLCASSLSGDGYTFGSGTRLTVV.

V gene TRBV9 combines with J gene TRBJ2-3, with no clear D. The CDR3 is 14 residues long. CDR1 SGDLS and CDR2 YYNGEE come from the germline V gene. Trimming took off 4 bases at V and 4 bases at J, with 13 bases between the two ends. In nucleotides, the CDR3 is TGTGCCAGCAGCCCTACGATGAGACCAGATACGCAGTATTTT. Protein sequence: CASSPTMRPDTQYF.